The entry below describes one T cell receptor beta chain. Profiling relied on immunoSEQ multiplex PCR, and the TCRdb table lists in-frame clones only, not all of them. The sample shows around 100,000 clones, about 85% of them seen only once. The data originate from a study of blood T cell repertoires in COVID-19. At the level of the study: T cells, B-cell-depleted T cells, or PBMCs provided the cDNA or gDNA that served as material.

Input material: peripheral blood. This TCR came from a man aged 35-49 years with acute or convalescent COVID-19.

CDR3 loop: CASSVGQQGPSPLHF. As DNA, the CDR3 is TGTGCCAGCAGCGTAGGTCAACAGGGTCCTTCACCCCTCCACTTT. The rearrangement links TRBV9 to TRBJ1-6, with D perhaps matching TRBD1 (6 bases). Trimming took off 0 bases at V and 9 bases at J, with 13 bases between the two ends. This CDR3 contains 15 residues. CDR1 and CDR2 (germline): SGDLS, YYNGEE.